Shown below are 5 T cell receptor beta chains from a single sample sequenced in a study of graft-versus-host responses after intestinal transplantation. For these receptors, no antigen is known. The data were produced by immunoSEQ multiplex PCR, yet TCRdb's version contains in-frame clones alone and is incomplete. The repertoire consists of 20,000 to 25,000 clones, with roughly four fifths occurring once and the leading ten covering roughly 0.99%. Sample: unstimulated CD8+ T cells sorted from spleen or lymph node cells, taken before transplant. These receptors were obtained from a human donor who was the organ donor for an intestinal transplant.

The chain is built from TRBV6-5 and TRBJ1-1; 7 bases map to TRBD1. There are 15 residues in the CDR3. V gave up 7 bases and J gave up 2 bases; unmatched junction bases: 10. Germline V CDR1 and CDR2: MNHEY, SVGAGI. CDR3 DNA sequence: TGTGCCAGCAACGAGAGGACAGGATCAAACACTGAAGCTTTCTTT. Its translation: CASNERTGSNTEAFF.

For the CDR3, the DNA is TGTGCCAGCAGCCAAGATACGACTGAAGCTTTCTTT. This encodes CASSQDTTEAFF. This chain uses TRBV4-2 with TRBJ1-1; D gene unclear. This CDR3 is 12 amino acids long. Germline V CDR1 and CDR2: LGHNA, YNFKEQ. V dropped 0 bases and J dropped 5 bases, with 4 bases sitting between them.

The chain has TRBV7-8 and TRBJ2-1, with 8 bases that match TRBD1. From germline, CDR1 is SGHVS and CDR2 FQNEAQ. The V gene end was trimmed by 5 bases and the J gene end by 6 bases; junction bases not matched to a gene: 6. The CDR3 length is 14 residues. CDR3 loop: CASSTDRVGNEQFF. DNA of the CDR3: TGTGCCAGCAGCACGGACAGGGTGGGCAATGAGCAGTTCTTC.

V and J are TRBV6-5 and TRBJ1-6; D uncertain. Germline values: CDR1 MNHEY, CDR2 SVGAGI. Trimming cost V 6 bases and J 1 base, with 7 bases left between them. CDR3 length equals 14 residues. CDR3 in DNA: TGTGCCAGCAGGGCCGGGTCCTATAATTCACCCCTCCACTTT. Translating gives CASRAGSYNSPLHF.

CDR3 sequence (DNA): TGTGCCAGTAGCTGGGGGAGTGGGCCCCAAGAGACCCAGTACTTC. Translation gives CASSWGSGPQETQYF. The chain has TRBV19 and TRBJ2-5; either TRBD1 or TRBD2 may fit D (5 bases each). V was cut by 6 bases and J by 1 base, with 15 bases left in between. The CDR3 is 15 amino acids. CDR1 and CDR2 (germline): LNHDA, SQIVND (reference sequence).